Listed here is a single T cell receptor beta chain. Its specificity is not known. Into CD45RA+ naive and CD45RA-negative memory subsets, the CD4+ cells were split. The source of the sample is a study of shared clonotypes between healthy human individuals. Study overall: Three plates each covered CD4 naive and memory; CD8 naive two, CD8 memory one. Study results and limitations: Rarefaction analysis demonstrated incomplete sorted-subset sequencing notwithstanding large depth.

V lost 4 bases to trimming and J lost 4 bases; unmatched junction nucleotides: 4. This CDR3 is 15 amino acids long. Germline CDR1 is SGHRS and CDR2 is YFSETQ. Replicate PCRs from sorted subsets contained around 200 ng DNA, which is around 30,000 T cell genomes. Using immunoSEQ multiplex PCR, the repertoire was profiled, and TCRdb retains in-frame clones only, with some absent. This sample carries about 2.3 million clones, around 90% of them seen once, and the ten largest clones take more than 0.35%. The gene calls are TRBV5-1 and TRBJ2-1, with TRBD2 matching 11 bases. Material: naive CD4+ T cells from PBMCs. As for subset: CD45RA+ positively selected. This TCR was sampled from a man between 18 and 29 years old in good health. Some clones in this sample may be carry-over from other donors' samples. This chain's CDR3 is CASSQLAGAYNEQFF. The CDR3 coding sequence is TGCGCCAGCAGCCAACTAGCGGGAGCTTACAATGAGCAGTTCTTC.